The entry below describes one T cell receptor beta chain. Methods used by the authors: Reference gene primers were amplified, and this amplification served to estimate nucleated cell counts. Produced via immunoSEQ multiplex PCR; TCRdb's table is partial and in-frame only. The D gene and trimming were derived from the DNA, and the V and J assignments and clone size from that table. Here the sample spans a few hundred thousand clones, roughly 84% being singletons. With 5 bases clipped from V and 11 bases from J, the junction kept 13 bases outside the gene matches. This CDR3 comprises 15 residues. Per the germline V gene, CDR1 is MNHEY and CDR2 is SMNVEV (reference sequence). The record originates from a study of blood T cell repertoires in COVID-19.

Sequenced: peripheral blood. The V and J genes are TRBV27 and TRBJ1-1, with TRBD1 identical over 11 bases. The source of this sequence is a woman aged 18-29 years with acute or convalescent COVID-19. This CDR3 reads CASSVPGQGVEEAFF. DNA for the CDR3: TGTGCCAGCAGTGTCCCGGGACAGGGGGTTGAGGAGGCTTTCTTT.